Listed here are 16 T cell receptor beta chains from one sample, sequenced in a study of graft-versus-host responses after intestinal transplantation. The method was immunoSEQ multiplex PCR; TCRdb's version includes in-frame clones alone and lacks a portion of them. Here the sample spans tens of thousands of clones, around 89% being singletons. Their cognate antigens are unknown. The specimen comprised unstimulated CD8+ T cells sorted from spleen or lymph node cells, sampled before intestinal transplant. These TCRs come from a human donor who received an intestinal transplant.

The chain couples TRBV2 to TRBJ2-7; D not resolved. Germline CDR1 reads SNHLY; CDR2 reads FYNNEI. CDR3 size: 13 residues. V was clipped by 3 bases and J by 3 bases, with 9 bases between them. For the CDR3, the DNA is TGTGCCAGCAGTGAGGCGCAGCGCTACGAGCAGTACTTC. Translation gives CASSEAQRYEQYF.

In DNA form, the CDR3 reads TGTGCCAGCAGCGCCCGGGACAGAAATTTACAAGAGACCCAGTACTTC. This gives the protein CASSARDRNLQETQYF. The chain links TRBV5-4 to TRBJ2-5; 7 bases are a match to TRBD1. The CDR3 is 16 residues long. With 4 bases clipped from V and 2 bases from J, the junction kept 11 bases outside the gene matches. CDR1 and CDR2 from the germline V gene are SGHNT and YYREEE (reference sequence).

CDR3 in amino acids: CASSGAGDGYTF. In DNA form, the CDR3 reads TGTGCCAGCAGTGGGGCAGGGGATGGCTACACCTTC. V is TRBV6-5 and J is TRBJ1-2, with TRBD1 as a possible D gene (6 bases). V lost 5 bases and J 6 bases, leaving 10 bases between the germline ends. This CDR3 spans 12 amino acids. From germline, CDR1 is MNHEY and CDR2 SVGAGI.

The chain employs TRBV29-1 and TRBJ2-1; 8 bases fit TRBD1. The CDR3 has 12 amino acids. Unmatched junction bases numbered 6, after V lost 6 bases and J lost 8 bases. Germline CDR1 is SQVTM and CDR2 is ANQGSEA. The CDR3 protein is CSVDSGGYEQFF. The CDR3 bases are TGCAGCGTGGACTCAGGGGGCTATGAGCAGTTCTTC.

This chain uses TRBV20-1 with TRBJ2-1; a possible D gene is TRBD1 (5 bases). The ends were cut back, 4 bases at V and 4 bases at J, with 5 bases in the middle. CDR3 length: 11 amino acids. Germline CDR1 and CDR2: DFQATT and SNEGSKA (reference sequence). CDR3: CSAKGYNEQFF. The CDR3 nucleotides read TGCAGTGCTAAGGGGTACAATGAGCAGTTCTTC.

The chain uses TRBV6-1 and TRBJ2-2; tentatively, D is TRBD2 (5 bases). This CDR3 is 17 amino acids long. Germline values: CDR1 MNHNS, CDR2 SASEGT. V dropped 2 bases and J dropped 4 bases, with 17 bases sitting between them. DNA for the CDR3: TGTGCCAGCAGTGAATGGGGAGTGCGGTATATCACCGGGGAGCTGTTTTTT. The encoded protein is CASSEWGVRYITGELFF.

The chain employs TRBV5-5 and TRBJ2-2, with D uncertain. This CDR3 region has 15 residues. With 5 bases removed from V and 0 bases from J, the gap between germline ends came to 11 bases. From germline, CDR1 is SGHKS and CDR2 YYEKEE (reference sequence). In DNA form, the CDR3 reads TGTGCCAGCAGTTTACAGCCTTCGAACACCGGGGAGCTGTTTTTT. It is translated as CASSLQPSNTGELFF.

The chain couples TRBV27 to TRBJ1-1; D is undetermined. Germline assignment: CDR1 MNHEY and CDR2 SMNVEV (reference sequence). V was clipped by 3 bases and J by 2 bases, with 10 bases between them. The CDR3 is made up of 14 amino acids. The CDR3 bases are TGTGCCAGCAGTTTCGGGTACGGCAACACTGAAGCTTTCTTT. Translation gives CASSFGYGNTEAFF.

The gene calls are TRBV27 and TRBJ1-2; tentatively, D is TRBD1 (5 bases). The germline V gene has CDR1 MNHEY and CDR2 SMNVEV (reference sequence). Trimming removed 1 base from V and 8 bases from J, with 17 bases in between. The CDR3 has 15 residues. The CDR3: CASSLWGEGAWGYTF. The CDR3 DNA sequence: TGTGCCAGCAGTTTATGGGGGGAAGGGGCGTGGGGCTACACCTTC.

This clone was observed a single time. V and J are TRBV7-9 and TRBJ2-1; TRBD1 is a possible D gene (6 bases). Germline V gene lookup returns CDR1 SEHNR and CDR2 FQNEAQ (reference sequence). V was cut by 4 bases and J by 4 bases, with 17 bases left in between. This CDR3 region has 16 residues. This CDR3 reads CASSSQGPVMYNEQFF. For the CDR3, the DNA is TGTGCCAGCAGCTCACAGGGTCCAGTCATGTACAATGAGCAGTTCTTC. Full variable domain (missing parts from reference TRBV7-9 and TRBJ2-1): DTGVSQNPRHKITKRGQNVTFRCDPISEHNRLYWYRQTLGQGPEFLTYFQNEAQLEKSRLLSDRFSAERPKGSFSTLEIQRTEQGDSAMYLCASSSQGPVMYNEQFFGPGTRLTVL.

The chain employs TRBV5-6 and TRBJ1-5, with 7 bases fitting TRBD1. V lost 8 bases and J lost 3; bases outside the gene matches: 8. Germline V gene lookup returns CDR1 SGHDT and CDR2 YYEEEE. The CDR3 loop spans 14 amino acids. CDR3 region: CASSYRGTNQPQHF. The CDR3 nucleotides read TGTGCCAGTTCCTACAGGGGTACCAATCAGCCCCAGCATTTT.

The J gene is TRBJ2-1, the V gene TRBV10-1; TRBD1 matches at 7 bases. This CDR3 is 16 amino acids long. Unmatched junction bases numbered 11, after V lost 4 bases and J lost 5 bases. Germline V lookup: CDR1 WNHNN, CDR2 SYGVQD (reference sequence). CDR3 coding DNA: TGCGCCAGCAGTGGATCGACAGGGTCGGCCGACAATGAGCAGTTCTTC. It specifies CASSGSTGSADNEQFF.

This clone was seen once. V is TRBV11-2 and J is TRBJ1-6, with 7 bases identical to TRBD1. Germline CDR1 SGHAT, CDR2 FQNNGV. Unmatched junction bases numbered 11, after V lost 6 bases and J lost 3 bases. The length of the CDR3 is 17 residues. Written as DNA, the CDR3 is TGTGCCAGCAGACAGGGCATAAGGGACAGCTATAATTCACCCCTCCACTTT. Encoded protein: CASRQGIRDSYNSPLHF.

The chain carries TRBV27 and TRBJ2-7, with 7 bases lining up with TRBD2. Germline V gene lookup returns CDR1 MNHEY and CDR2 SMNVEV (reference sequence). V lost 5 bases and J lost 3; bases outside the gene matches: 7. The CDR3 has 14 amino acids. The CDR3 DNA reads TGTGCCAGCAGTATCAGCGGGGTCGACTACGAGCAGTACTTC. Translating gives CASSISGVDYEQYF.

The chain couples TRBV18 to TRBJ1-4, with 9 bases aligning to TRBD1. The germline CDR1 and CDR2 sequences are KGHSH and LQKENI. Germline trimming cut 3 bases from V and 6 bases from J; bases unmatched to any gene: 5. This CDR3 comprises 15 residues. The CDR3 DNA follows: TGTGCCAGCTCACCGATCCGGGACAGGGATGAAAAACTGTTTTTT. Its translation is CASSPIRDRDEKLFF. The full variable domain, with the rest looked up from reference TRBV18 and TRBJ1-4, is NAGVMQNPRHLVRRRGQEARLRCSPMKGHSHVYWYRQLPEEGLKFMVYLQKENIIDESGMPKERFSAEFPKEGPSILRIQQVVRGDSAAYFCASSPIRDRDEKLFFGSGTQLSVL.

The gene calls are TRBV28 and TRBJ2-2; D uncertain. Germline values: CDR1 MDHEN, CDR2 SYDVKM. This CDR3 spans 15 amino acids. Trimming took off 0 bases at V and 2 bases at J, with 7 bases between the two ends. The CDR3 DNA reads TGTGCCAGCAGTTTATGGGCAGATAACACCGGGGAGCTGTTTTTT. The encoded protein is CASSLWADNTGELFF. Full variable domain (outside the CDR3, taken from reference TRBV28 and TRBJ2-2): DVKVTQSSRYLVKRTGEKVFLECVQDMDHENMFWYRQDPGLGLRLIYFSYDVKMKEKGDIPEGYSVSREKKERFSLILESASTNQTSMYLCASSLWADNTGELFFGEGSRLTVL.